This T cell receptor beta chain was identified in a study of blood T cell repertoires in COVID-19. Whole-study context: Sources were T cells, B-cell-depleted T cells, or PBMCs; the material itself was cDNA or gDNA.

Authors' methods: Amplification from reference gene primers served as the basis for estimated nucleated cell counts. The protocol was immunoSEQ multiplex PCR, while the TCRdb copy is restricted to in-frame clones and leaves out a portion. V and J calls and clone size follow that table, whereas D and trimming were derived from the DNA. The repertoire includes around 140,000 clones, 80% to 90% of them detected once, and roughly 3.4% sits in the top ten. Participants' own reports of clinical history determined their cohort assignment. Germline CDR1 LGHNA, CDR2 YNFKEQ. The CDR3 totals 14 residues. Trimming pared 5 bases from V and 9 bases from J, leaving 18 bases between.

The V gene is TRBV4-2, the J gene TRBJ2-3, with a weak D call TRBD1 (5 bases). The TCR sequence derives from a woman between 50 and 59 years old with acute COVID-19. Sequencing was done on a sample of PBMCs or T cells enriched from blood (not recorded which). As DNA, the CDR3 is TGTGCCAGCAGCACGTTCCAGGGTATCCAAACGCAGTATTTT. It is translated as CASSTFQGIQTQYF.